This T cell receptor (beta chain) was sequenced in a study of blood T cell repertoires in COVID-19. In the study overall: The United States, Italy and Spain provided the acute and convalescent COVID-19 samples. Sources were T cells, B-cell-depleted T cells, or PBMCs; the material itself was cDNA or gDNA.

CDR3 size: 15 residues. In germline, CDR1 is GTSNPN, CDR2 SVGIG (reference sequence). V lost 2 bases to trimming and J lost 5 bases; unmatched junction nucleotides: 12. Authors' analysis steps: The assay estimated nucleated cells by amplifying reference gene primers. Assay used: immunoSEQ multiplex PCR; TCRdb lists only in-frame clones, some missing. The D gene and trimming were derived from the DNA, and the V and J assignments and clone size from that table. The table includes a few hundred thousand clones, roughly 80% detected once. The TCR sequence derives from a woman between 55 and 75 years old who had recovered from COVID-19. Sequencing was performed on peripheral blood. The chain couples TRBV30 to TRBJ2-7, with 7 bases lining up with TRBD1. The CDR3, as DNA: TGTGCCTGGAGTTTTACCGGGACAGTCCGGGACGAGCAGTACTTC. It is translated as CAWSFTGTVRDEQYF.